This entry features one TCR beta chain sequence. The antigen remains undetermined. Blood was collected once per donor into heparin, averaging approximately 0.12 L. Trimming left V 5 bases short and J 3 bases short, with 11 bases between. The CDR3 has 13 residues. CDR1 and CDR2 from the germline V gene are MNHNS and SASEGT. The data are from a study of beta chain features in type 1 diabetes. The study's findings and limits: Type 1 diabetes patients had VDJ junctions that carried fewer insertions and more deletions.

Expressed TCRB transcripts were sequenced because the entire RNA isolate underwent reverse transcription. This table comes from immunoSEQ multiplex PCR, and its TCRdb copy is limited to in-frame clones, with some not included. The sample shows around 430,000 clones, 25% to 35% of them seen only once. The sequenced sample consisted of naive CD4+ T cells from blood. The receptor's source is a man between 18 and 35 years old in good health. The rearrangement joins TRBV6-1 to TRBJ2-7, with a tentative D call TRBD2 (5 bases). Written as DNA, the CDR3 is TGTGCCAGCAGTCGGGAACAGCGCTACGAGCAGTACTTC. Its translation: CASSREQRYEQYF.